Sequencing of this T cell receptor beta chain was carried out in a study of T-cell memory formation after mild COVID-19. Trimming shortened V by 4 bases and J by 3 bases, and 14 bases separated the two germline ends. The CDR3 totals 15 residues. The V gene's germline CDR1 is SGHKS and CDR2 YYEKEE (reference sequence). TCRdb analysed the 5' RACE reads with MiXCR anew, one entry per CDR3 protein. The data contain 530,000 or so distinct CDR3 sequences, 15% to 20% of them singletons. The source of this sequence is an adult woman who had mild COVID-19 (a few samples of this study predate the infection). Cell type and time point are not known. Sequencing used PBMCs or a T cell subset sorted from them (not recorded which). This chain links TRBV5-5 with TRBJ1-5, with a tentative D call TRBD1 (5 bases). CDR3: CASSPGDVTNQPQHF. As DNA, the CDR3 is TGTGCCAGCAGCCCTGGGGACGTCACCAATCAGCCCCAGCATTTT.